The 2 T cell receptor beta chains below come from one sample, sequenced in a study of cytomegalovirus exposure and HLA in healthy donors. PCR involved 60 Vbeta and 13 Jbeta primers. The repertoire was sequenced with immunoSEQ multiplex PCR; TCRdb's copy has only in-frame clones and lacks some. The sample lists approximately 140,000 clones; just under 75% were seen once. The sequenced sample was PBMCs. The receptors come from a woman younger than 30 in good health and CMV-seronegative.

The rearrangement uses TRBV7-9 and TRBJ2-5; D is possibly TRBD2 (6 bases). The CDR3 is 15 amino acids. Germline V gene sequence: CDR1 SEHNR, CDR2 FQNEAQ (reference sequence). Trimming pared 1 base from V and 5 bases from J, leaving 14 bases between. The CDR3 DNA is TGTGCCAGCAGCTTAGGGGCAGGGACTTCGGAGACCCAGTACTTC. It specifies CASSLGAGTSETQYF.

The chain couples TRBV28 to TRBJ2-5; 9 nucleotides align to TRBD2. The germline gives CDR1 MDHEN, CDR2 SYDVKM. V lost 5 bases, J lost 5 bases, and 15 bases stayed unmatched. The CDR3 is made up of 17 amino acids. The CDR3 reads CASSSTLGSGGSETQYF. The CDR3, as DNA: TGTGCCAGCAGTAGTACCCTTGGTAGCGGGGGAAGCGAGACCCAGTACTTC.